A selection of T cell receptor beta chains follows, all from one sample in a study of blood T cell repertoires in COVID-19. Measured with immunoSEQ multiplex PCR; TCRdb has only the in-frame clones, and not every one. The profile shows roughly 160,000 clones, more than 65% of them singletons. Specimen: peripheral blood. Receptor source: a woman older than 75 with active or convalescent COVID-19. Both conserved end residues are trimmed from each CDR3. Each record gives: J gene, V gene, clone size, CDR3 protein. Size is stated for part of the rows, as once, few or many counts, or as a class when the clone is expanded.

TRBJ2-4 TRBV11-1 . ASSSTSVGNIQY
TRBJ2-2 TRBV5-1 . ASSSRLAGTGELF
TRBJ2-1 TRBV19 . ASSLEDRVSYNEQF
TRBJ2-3 TRBV9 . ASSEGLAGVPLLDTQY
TRBJ1-4 TRBV27 . ASSLQVNEKLF
TRBJ2-2 TRBV7-9 . ASSDYRGTGELF
TRBJ2-5 TRBV6-6 . ASSYSAPPSETQY
TRBJ1-5 TRBV19 . ASSIRQGAWQPQH
TRBJ1-6 TRBV7-9 . AGAGRSSPLH
TRBJ2-5 TRBV5-1 . ASSLEPGGQETQY
TRBJ2-7 TRBV5-1 . ASSRTGLYEQY
TRBJ2-1 TRBV9 . ASTRLAGEDNEQF
TRBJ1-2 TRBV25-1 . ASSEGGNYGYT
TRBJ1-1 TRBV5-4 . ASSLAGAQGEAF
TRBJ2-7 TRBV30 . AWNEGDTIYEQY
TRBJ2-5 TRBV2 . ASSPGQSERETQY
TRBJ2-7 TRBV18 . ASSPGQGQYEQY
TRBJ1-2 TRBV10-2 . ASSESGQGYGYT
TRBJ2-3 TRBV5-1 . ASSLGANGFTDTQY
TRBJ1-1 TRBV19 . ASSIPHRRMNTEAF
TRBJ2-1 TRBV28 . ASSPLGLAAYNEQF
TRBJ2-7 TRBV2 . ASTQGSNEQY
TRBJ1-1 TRBV5-1 . ASSLPGQGMSGAF
TRBJ2-3 TRBV19 . ASSLTRGEQADTQY
TRBJ2-7 TRBV7-9 few ASSLQGGYEQY
TRBJ1-1 TRBV19 . ASSLSTDPNTEAF
TRBJ1-1 TRBV5-1 . ASHYGQAMNTEAF
TRBJ1-5 TRBV7-3 . ASSQPLEPQH
TRBJ1-1 TRBV6-5 . ASSYSMGTRRTEAF
TRBJ1-1 TRBV27 . ASSLIRTEEAF
TRBJ2-2 TRBV9 few ASSVETAGTGELF
TRBJ2-1 TRBV25-1 . ASSEPQGEQF
TRBJ1-1 TRBV6-1 . ASSELGTLNTEAF
TRBJ1-1 TRBV5-1 once ASRQGRVNTEAF